This T cell receptor beta chain was sequenced during a study of blood T cells in healthy people across ages. Study findings and constraints: As age increased, TCR beta diversity per million T cells fell in a roughly linear fashion.

The use of a sample-barcoded 5' primer and a J-beta primer mix characterized a second PCR of roughly 6 to 11 cycles. Each cDNA molecule, via a template-switch adaptor with 12 random nucleotides, was tagged. MiXCR was run by TCRdb on the 5' RACE reads, yielding one entry per CDR3 protein. The sample carries a few hundred thousand distinct CDR3 sequences, approximately 47% recorded once. The donors, all healthy, were Caucasians living in Russia, aged about 6 to 90. For this clonotype: The antigen is not known.

Input material: blood. The receptor was isolated from a man in his sixties in good health.

The CDR3 reads CASSNGQGRRYGYTF. In nucleotides, the CDR3 is TGTGCCAGCAGTAACGGACAGGGCCGGAGGTATGGCTACACCTTC. The chain uses TRBV6-5 and TRBJ1-2; 8 bases map to TRBD1. The CDR3 length is 15 residues. Germline V CDR1 and CDR2: MNHEY, SVGAGI. V was pared by 5 bases and J by 5 bases, with 10 bases of the junction left unmatched.